This T cell receptor (beta chain) is drawn from a study of CD8+ T cells in alopecia areata. As for the study in general: Severity among treated patients was scored by the percentage of scalp area affected. Whole-study results and caveats: Scalp clonality and expanded CD8+ clones among the top 100 were significantly decreased by tofacitinib.

Comments on this clone: Its antigen is not known.

As to treatment: oral pan-JAK inhibitor, 5-10 mg twice daily. cDNA prepared by RNA extraction and subsequent reverse transcription served as the template for sequencing. Assay used: immunoSEQ multiplex PCR; TCRdb lists only in-frame clones, some missing. This table holds about 200,000 clones, 60% found once. The CDR3 has 19 amino acids. Germline assignment: CDR1 MDHEN and CDR2 SYDVKM. V gave up 2 bases and J gave up 0 bases, with 20 bases separating them. The sequences come from CD4+ T cells sorted from blood, collected at week 4, from a patient treated with tofacitinib. This sequence originates from a human donor with alopecia areata. The J gene is TRBJ1-5, the V gene TRBV28; D unresolved. The CDR3 sequence is CASSLIAQFGDYSNQPQHF. The CDR3 DNA sequence: TGTGCCAGCAGTTTAATCGCACAGTTTGGGGATTATAGCAATCAGCCCCAGCATTTT.